The 18 T cell receptor beta chains listed next were all sequenced from one sample in a study of read filtering for tumor transcriptome and immune sequencing. Molecular barcoded adaptors covering alpha/delta and beta/gamma chains were used on 400 to 450 ng RNA. TCRdb itself ran the reads through MiXCR, one entry per CDR3 protein. The repertoire includes 20,000 to 25,000 distinct CDR3 sequences, approximately 13% of them detected once, and around three fifths sits in the top ten. Sequences were obtained from a population of CD138-negative cells sorted from bone marrow. The receptors originated from a donor aged 40 or older with multiple myeloma.

Many counts were recorded for this clonotype. The chain uses TRBV11-2 and TRBJ2-2, with 7 positions matching TRBD1. The CDR3 consists of 16 residues. Unmatched junction bases numbered 8, after V lost 7 bases and J lost 0 bases. CDR1 is SGHAT and CDR2 is FQNNGV in the germline V gene. The DNA of the CDR3 is TGTGCCAGCAACAAGAGACAGGGTTCGAACACCGGGGAGCTGTTTTTT. Protein sequence: CASNKRQGSNTGELFF.

This chain joins TRBV23-1 and TRBJ2-3, with 12 bases lining up with TRBD2. TRBV23-1 is sorted into the ORF group, with uncertain function. V trimming: 2 bases; J trimming: 1 base; junction bases outside the gene matches: 4. The CDR3 runs to 17 residues. The CDR3 here is CASSQERLAGGTDTQYF. As DNA, the CDR3 is TGCGCCAGCAGTCAAGAACGACTAGCGGGAGGCACAGATACGCAGTATTTT.

This clonotype has more than one count but fewer than ten. V gene TRBV28 combines with J gene TRBJ2-3; TRBD1 aligns across 8 bases. V dropped 6 bases and J dropped 0; count of bases not matched to a gene: 5. Looked up from germline, CDR1 is MDHEN and CDR2 is SYDVKM. The CDR3 runs to 15 residues. The CDR3 reads CASRSTGVSTDTQYF. CDR3 nucleotide sequence: TGTGCCAGCAGATCGACAGGGGTGAGCACAGATACGCAGTATTTT.

The sample holds many counts of this clonotype. The V gene is TRBV20-1, the J gene TRBJ2-7; TRBD1 aligns across 7 bases. Germline V lookup: CDR1 DFQATT, CDR2 SNEGSKA (reference sequence). The CDR3 length is 13 residues. The junction had 2 bases not matched to a gene; V was cut back by 0 bases and J by 3 bases. CDR3 nucleotides: TGCAGTGCTAGAGATTGGGACAGCTACGAGCAGTACTTC. As protein: CSARDWDSYEQYF.

This clonotype appeared many times. V usage is TRBV2 and J usage is TRBJ1-2; D is uncertain. CDR1 and CDR2 (germline): SNHLY, FYNNEI. The CDR3 loop spans 13 amino acids. Between the trimmed V and J ends, which lost 5 bases and 4 bases, there was a span of 11 bases. DNA for the CDR3: TGTGCCAGCAGTCAACGATATATCTATGGCTACACCTTC. It translates to CASSQRYIYGYTF.

The V gene is TRBV6-5, the J gene TRBJ2-2, with 10 bases fitting TRBD1. This CDR3 has 15 amino acids. The ends lost 6 bases at V and 5 bases at J; junction bases unmatched: 6. Looked up from germline, CDR1 is MNHEY and CDR2 is SVGAGI. CDR3 sequence: CASSRGTGDTGELFF. The CDR3 DNA follows: TGTGCCAGCAGCCGCGGGACAGGGGATACCGGGGAGCTGTTTTTT.

This clonotype showed up just a few times. The chain carries TRBV20-1 and TRBJ2-7; no clear D gene. Germline loops: CDR1 DFQATT, CDR2 SNEGSKA (reference sequence). V was trimmed by 2 bases and J by 5 bases, leaving 7 bases between them. This CDR3 has 11 amino acids. CDR3 nucleotides: TGCAGTGCTAGACCGATCCACGAGCAGTACTTC. Its protein product is CSARPIHEQYF.

This clonotype was counted only a few times. The chain carries TRBV12-3 or TRBV12-4 and TRBJ2-1, with 7 bases that match TRBD2. The V and J ends lost 7 bases and 0 bases, in that order; junction bases with no gene match: 6. The CDR3 sequence is 15 residues long. CDR3 in amino acids: CASTVRESSYNEQFF. The CDR3 nucleotides are TGTGCCAGCACCGTGCGGGAGAGCTCCTACAATGAGCAGTTCTTC.

About this clonotype itself: A much bigger clone sits one base away, suggesting this may be a read error. The CDR3 does not close with the conserved phenylalanine or tryptophan, likely indicating a read error. The genes are TRBV7-9 and TRBJ2-3; 8 bases are a match to TRBD1. The ends lost 5 bases at V and 5 bases at J; junction bases unmatched: 6. Germline V gene lookup returns CDR1 SEHNR and CDR2 FQNEAQ (reference sequence). There are 14 residues in the CDR3. CDR3: CASSLDRVEDTQYS. CDR3 nucleotide sequence: TGTGCCAGCAGCCTGGACAGGGTTGAAGATACGCAGTATTCT.

This clonotype turned up a few times. The CDR3 region has the DNA TGCAGTGCTAGAGATTTTGAGGGGCTCGATGGCTACACCTTC. Residues: CSARDFEGLDGYTF. The chain employs TRBV20-1 and TRBJ1-2; D possibly corresponds to TRBD1 (5 bases). Trimming left V 0 bases short and J 6 bases short, with 14 bases between. The CDR3 consists of 14 residues. Looked up from germline, CDR1 is DFQATT and CDR2 is SNEGSKA (reference sequence).

The chain combines TRBV20-1 with TRBJ2-2, with 7 bases identical to TRBD2. Trimming at V came to 3 bases and at J to 1 base, leaving 2 bases not matched to a gene. CDR1 is DFQATT, CDR2 SNEGSKA, per germline (reference sequence). The length of the CDR3 is 14 residues. The CDR3, as DNA: TGCAGTGCTAGTGCTAGCGGGAACACCGGGGAGCTGTTTTTT. Translated, it gives CSASASGNTGELFF.

Many counts were recorded for this clonotype. The chain has TRBV2 and TRBJ2-1; 8 bases map to TRBD1. CDR3 length: 13 residues. CDR1 is SNHLY and CDR2 is FYNNEI in the germline V gene. Trimming cost V 8 bases and J 1 base; bases outside gene matches: 1. The CDR3 sequence is CASGDRSYNEQFF. CDR3 bases: TGTGCCAGCGGGGACAGGTCCTACAATGAGCAGTTCTTC.

This clonotype was seen repeatedly, ten times or more. V and J are TRBV20-1 and TRBJ2-2; D perhaps matches TRBD1 (5 bases). This CDR3 spans 16 amino acids. Germline-derived CDR1 and CDR2 are DFQATT and SNEGSKA (reference sequence). The V gene lost 0 bases and the J gene lost 2 bases, with 13 bases spanning the gap. CDR3 in DNA: TGCAGTGCTAGAGATATCAGGCAGGGAAACACCGGGGAGCTGTTTTTT. It is translated as CSARDIRQGNTGELFF.

This clonotype was observed many times. The gene calls are TRBV23-1 and TRBJ2-1, with 10 bases aligning to TRBD2. TRBV23-1 is placed among ORFs of uncertain function. The CDR3 totals 22 residues. V dropped 0 bases and J dropped 5; count of bases not matched to a gene: 22. The CDR3 nucleotides are TGCGCCAGCAGTCAATCGCCAACAGGGCAGCTAGCGGGAGCGCGGCGTAACAATGAGCAGTTCTTC. It specifies CASSQSPTGQLAGARRNNEQFF.

The V and J genes are TRBV20-1 and TRBJ2-1; D remains ambiguous. V dropped 5 bases and J dropped 5 bases, with 16 bases sitting between them. The germline V gene encodes CDR1 DFQATT and CDR2 SNEGSKA (reference sequence). The CDR3 extends over 14 amino acids. CDR3 loop: CSARGLVPDNEQFF. CDR3 DNA sequence: TGCAGTGCTCGAGGCCTAGTACCTGACAATGAGCAGTTCTTC.

This clonotype was seen repeatedly, ten times or more. This chain connects TRBV11-2 to TRBJ1-2; D may be TRBD1 (6 bases). The CDR3 length is 14 residues. The ends were cut back, 1 base at V and 7 bases at J, with 13 bases in the middle. Per germline, CDR1 SGHAT and CDR2 FQNNGV. The CDR3 reads CASSLGGGGAGYTF. The CDR3 region has the DNA TGTGCCAGCAGCTTAGGAGGGGGAGGGGCTGGCTACACCTTC. The entire variable domain, with the rest obtained from reference TRBV11-2 and TRBJ1-2, is as follows: EAGVAQSPRYKIIEKRQSVAFWCNPISGHATLYWYQQILGQGPKLLIQFQNNGVVDDSQLPKDRFSAERLKGVDSTLKIQPAKLEDSAVYLCASSLGGGGAGYTFGSGTRLTVV.

At least ten counts were recorded for this clonotype. The chain links TRBV7-9 to TRBJ2-3; 16 nucleotides line up with TRBD2. Germline CDR1 and CDR2: SEHNR and FQNEAQ (reference sequence). Trimming took 4 bases from V and 6 from J; bases not matched to a gene: 7. This CDR3 comprises 17 residues. Here the CDR3 reads CASSSPGLAGGLDTQYF. The CDR3 DNA reads as TGTGCCAGCAGCTCCCCGGGACTAGCGGGAGGGTTGGATACGCAGTATTTT.

This clonotype was counted ten times or more. The chain joins TRBV20-1 to TRBJ2-5, with 8 bases lining up with TRBD1. The CDR3 loop spans 14 amino acids. The V and J ends lost 2 bases and 1 base, in that order; junction bases with no gene match: 3. Germline V gene data show CDR1 as DFQATT and CDR2 as SNEGSKA (reference sequence). The DNA for the CDR3 is TGCAGTGCTAGAACAGGGGGGACCCAAGAGACCCAGTACTTC. It encodes CSARTGGTQETQYF.